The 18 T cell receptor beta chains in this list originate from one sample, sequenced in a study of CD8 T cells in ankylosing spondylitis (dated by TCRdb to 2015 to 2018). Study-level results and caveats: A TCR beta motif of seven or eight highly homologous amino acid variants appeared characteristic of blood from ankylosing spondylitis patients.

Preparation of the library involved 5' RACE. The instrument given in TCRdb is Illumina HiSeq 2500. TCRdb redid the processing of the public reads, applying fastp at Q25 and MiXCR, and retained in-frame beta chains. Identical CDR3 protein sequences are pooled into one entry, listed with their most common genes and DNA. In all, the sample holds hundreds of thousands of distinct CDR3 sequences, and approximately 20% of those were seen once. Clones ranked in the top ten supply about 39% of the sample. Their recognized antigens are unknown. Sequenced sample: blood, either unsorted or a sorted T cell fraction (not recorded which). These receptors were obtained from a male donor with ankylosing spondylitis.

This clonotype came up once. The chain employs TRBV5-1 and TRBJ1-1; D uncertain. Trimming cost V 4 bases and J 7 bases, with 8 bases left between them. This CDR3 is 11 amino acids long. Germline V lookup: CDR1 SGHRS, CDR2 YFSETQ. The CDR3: CASSQGNEAFF. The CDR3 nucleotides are TGCGCCAGCAGCCAAGGCAATGAAGCTTTCTTT.

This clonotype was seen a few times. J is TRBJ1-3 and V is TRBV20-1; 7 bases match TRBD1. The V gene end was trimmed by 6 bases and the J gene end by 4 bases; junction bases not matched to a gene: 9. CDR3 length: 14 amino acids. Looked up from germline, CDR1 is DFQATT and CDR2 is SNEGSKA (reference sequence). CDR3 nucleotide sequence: TGCAGTGCAAAAGACAGGGCGGGAGGAAACACCATATATTTT. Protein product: CSAKDRAGGNTIYF.

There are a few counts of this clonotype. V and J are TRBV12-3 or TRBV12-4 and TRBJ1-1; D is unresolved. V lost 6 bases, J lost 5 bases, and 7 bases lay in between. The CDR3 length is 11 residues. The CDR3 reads CASRKGTEAFF. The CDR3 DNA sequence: TGTGCCAGCAGAAAGGGTACTGAAGCTTTCTTT.

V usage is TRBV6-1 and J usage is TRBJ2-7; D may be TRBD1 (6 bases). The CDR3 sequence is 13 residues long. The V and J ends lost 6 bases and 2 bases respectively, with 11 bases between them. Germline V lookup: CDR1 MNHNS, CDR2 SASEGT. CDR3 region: CASRDSSAYEQYF. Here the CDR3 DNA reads TGTGCCAGCAGGGACAGTTCTGCCTACGAGCAGTACTTC.

The DNA for the CDR3 is TGTGCCAGTCGAGGGACAGGGTCCGCCGGGGAGCTGTTTTTT. This codes for CASRGTGSAGELFF. V usage is TRBV19 and J usage is TRBJ2-2; 9 nucleotides align to TRBD1. The length of the CDR3 is 14 residues. Trimming took 8 bases from V and 6 from J; bases not matched to a gene: 7. Germline V gene sequence: CDR1 LNHDA, CDR2 SQIVND (reference sequence). The full variable domain, with the rest looked up from reference TRBV19 and TRBJ2-2, is DGGITQSPKYLFRKEGQNVTLSCEQNLNHDAMYWYRQDPGQGLRLIYYSQIVNDFQKGDIAEGYSVSREKKESFPLTVTSAQKNPTAFYLCASRGTGSAGELFFGEGSRLTVL.

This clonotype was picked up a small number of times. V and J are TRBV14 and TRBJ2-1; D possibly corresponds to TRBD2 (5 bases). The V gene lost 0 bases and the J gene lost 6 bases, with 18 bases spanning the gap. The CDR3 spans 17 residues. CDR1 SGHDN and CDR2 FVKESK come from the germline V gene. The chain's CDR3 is CASSQEKPWEGSNEQFF. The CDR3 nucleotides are TGTGCCAGCAGCCAAGAGAAGCCCTGGGAAGGGAGCAATGAGCAGTTCTTC.

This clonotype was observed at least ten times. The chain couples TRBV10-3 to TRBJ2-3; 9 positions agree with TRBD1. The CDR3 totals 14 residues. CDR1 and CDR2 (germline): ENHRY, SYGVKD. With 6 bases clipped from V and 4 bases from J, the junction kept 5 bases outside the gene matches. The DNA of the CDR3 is TGTGCCATCAGCTCCAGGACAGGGGCAGATACGCAGTATTTT. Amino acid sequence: CAISSRTGADTQYF.

The CDR3: CSARGGGSRDTQYF. DNA for the CDR3: TGCAGTGCTAGAGGTGGAGGTAGTCGAGATACGCAGTATTTT. The rearrangement links TRBV20-1 to TRBJ2-3, with a tentative D call TRBD2 (5 bases). Germline V gene sequence: CDR1 DFQATT, CDR2 SNEGSKA (reference sequence). The CDR3 extends over 14 amino acids. V was shortened by 1 base and J by 5 bases, with 13 bases between the two germline ends.

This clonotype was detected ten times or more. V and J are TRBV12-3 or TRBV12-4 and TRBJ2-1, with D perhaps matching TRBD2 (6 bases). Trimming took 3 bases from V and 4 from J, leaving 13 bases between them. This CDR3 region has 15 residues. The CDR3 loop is CASSFEGLQYNEQFF. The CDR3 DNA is TGTGCCAGCAGTTTTGAAGGACTACAATACAATGAGCAGTTCTTC.

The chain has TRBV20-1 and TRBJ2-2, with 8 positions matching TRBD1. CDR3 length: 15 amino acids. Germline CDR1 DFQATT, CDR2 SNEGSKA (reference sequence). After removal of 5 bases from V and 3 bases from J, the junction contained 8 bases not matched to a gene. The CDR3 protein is CSARPDRDYTGELFF. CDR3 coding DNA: TGCAGTGCTCGCCCGGACAGGGATTACACCGGGGAGCTGTTTTTT.

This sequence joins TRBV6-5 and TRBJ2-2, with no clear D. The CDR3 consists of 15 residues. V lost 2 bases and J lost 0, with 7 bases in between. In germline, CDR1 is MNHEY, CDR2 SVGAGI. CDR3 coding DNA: TGTGCCAGCAGTTACGTTTCCGCGAACACCGGGGAGCTGTTTTTT. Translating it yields CASSYVSANTGELFF.

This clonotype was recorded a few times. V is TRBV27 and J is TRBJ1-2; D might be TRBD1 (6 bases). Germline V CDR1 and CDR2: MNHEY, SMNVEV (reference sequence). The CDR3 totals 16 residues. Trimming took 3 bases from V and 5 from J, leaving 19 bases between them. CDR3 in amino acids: CASSFVKRGVRYGYTF. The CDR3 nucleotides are TGTGCCAGCAGTTTTGTCAAGAGGGGGGTGCGGTATGGCTACACCTTC.

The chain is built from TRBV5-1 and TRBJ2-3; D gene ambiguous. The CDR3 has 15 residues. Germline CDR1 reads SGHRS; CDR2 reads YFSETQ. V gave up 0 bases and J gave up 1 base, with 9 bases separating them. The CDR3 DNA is TGCGCCAGCAGCTTGGTCCTCGGCGGCACAGATACGCAGTATTTT. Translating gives CASSLVLGGTDTQYF. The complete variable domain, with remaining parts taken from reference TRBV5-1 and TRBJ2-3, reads KAGVTQTPRYLIKTRGQQVTLSCSPISGHRSVSWYQQTPGQGLQFLFEYFSETQRNKGNFPGRFSGRQFSNSRSEMNVSTLELGDSALYLCASSLVLGGTDTQYFGPGTRLTVL.

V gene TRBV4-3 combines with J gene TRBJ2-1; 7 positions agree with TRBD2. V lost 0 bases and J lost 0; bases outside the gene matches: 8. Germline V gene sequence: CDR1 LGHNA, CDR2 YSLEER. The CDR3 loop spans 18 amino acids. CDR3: CASSQDRLALSSYNEQFF. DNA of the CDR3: TGCGCCAGCAGCCAAGATAGACTAGCACTGAGCTCCTACAATGAGCAGTTCTTC.

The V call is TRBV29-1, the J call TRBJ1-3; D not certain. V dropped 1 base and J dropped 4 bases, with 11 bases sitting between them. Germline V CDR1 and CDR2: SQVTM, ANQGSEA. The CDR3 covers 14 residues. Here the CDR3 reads CSVEAPSSGNTIYF. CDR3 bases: TGCAGCGTTGAAGCCCCAAGCTCGGGAAACACCATATATTTT.

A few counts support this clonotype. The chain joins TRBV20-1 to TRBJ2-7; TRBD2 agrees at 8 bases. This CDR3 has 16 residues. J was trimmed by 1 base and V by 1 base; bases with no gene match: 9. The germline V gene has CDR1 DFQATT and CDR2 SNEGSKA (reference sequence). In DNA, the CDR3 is TGCAGTGCTAGAGGAAGGTCTAGCGGGCCATCCTACGAGCAGTACTTC. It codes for CSARGRSSGPSYEQYF.

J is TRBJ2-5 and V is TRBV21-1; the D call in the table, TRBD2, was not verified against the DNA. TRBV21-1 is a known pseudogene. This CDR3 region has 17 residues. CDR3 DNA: TGTGCCAGCAGCAAAGGGCCCACTAGCGGGGGACGGAAGACCCAGTACTTC. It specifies CASSKGPTSGGRKTQYF.

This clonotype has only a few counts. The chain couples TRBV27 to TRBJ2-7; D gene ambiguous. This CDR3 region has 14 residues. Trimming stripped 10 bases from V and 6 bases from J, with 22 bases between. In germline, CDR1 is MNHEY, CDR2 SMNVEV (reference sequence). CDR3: CATIRTPPLGEQYF. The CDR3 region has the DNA TGTGCCACCATTAGGACCCCGCCGTTAGGCGAGCAGTACTTC.